This T cell receptor beta chain was observed in a study of identical twins. Study outcomes and limitations: The models systematically underestimated how much out-of-frame TCR alpha was shared in monozygotic twins. The abundant beta clonotypes from cord blood had fewer insertions, and memory repertoires had none of this.

From the 5' RACE reads, TCRdb called clonotypes with MiXCR, one entry per CDR3 protein. The sample records 500,000 to 600,000 distinct CDR3 sequences, 22% being singletons. This clonotype was seen a few times. Its specificity is unknown. The V end was cut by 3 bases, the J end by 4 bases, with 15 bases between. This CDR3 is 16 amino acids long. Germline lookup yields CDR1 SEHNR and CDR2 FQNEAQ (reference sequence). The same data also went into a second study, on T cells expressing NK-cell markers. This second report adds: The CD3+CD56-NKG2C+ fraction of several donors was also led by these clonotypes.

This sequence joins TRBV7-9 and TRBJ2-2; D ambiguous. Sequencing was carried out using CD4+ T cells sorted from blood. The TCR comes from a woman aged 18-29 years in good health. CDR3 amino acids: CASSFMAGASTGELFF. The CDR3 nucleotides read TGTGCCAGCAGCTTTATGGCAGGCGCGTCCACCGGGGAGCTGTTTTTT.